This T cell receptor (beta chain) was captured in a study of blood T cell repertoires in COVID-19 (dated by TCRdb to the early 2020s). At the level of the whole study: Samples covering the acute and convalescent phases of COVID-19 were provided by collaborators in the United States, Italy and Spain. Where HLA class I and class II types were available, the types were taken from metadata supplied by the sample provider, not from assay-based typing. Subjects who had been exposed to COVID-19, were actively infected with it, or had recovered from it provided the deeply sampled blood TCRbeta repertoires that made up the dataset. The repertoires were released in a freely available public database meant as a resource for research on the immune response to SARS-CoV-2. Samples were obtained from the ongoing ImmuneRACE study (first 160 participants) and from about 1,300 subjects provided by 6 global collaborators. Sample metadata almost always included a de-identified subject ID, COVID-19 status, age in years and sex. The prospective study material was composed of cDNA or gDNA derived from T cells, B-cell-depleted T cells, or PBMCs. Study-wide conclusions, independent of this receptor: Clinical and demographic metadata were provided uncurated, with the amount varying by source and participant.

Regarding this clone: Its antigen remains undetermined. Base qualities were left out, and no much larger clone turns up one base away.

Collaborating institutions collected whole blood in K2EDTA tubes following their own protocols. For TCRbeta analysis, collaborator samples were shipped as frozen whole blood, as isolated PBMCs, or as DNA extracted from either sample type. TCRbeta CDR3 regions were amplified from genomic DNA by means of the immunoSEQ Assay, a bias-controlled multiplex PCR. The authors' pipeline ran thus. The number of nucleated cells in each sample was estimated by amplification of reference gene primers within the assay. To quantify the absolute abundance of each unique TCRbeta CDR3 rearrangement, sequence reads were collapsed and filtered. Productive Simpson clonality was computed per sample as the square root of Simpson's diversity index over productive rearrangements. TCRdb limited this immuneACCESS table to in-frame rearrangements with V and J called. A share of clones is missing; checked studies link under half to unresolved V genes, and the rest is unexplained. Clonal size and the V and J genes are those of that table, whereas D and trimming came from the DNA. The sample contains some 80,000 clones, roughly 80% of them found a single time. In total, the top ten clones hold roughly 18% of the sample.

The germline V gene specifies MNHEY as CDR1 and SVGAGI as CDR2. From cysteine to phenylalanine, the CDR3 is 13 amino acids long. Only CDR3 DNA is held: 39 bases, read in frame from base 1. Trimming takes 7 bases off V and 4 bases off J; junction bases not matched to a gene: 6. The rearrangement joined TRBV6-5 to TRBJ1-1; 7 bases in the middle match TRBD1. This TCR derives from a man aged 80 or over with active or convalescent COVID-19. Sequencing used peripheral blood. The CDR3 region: CASIVRGTTEAFF. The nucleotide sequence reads TGTGCCAGCATAGTCAGGGGGACCACTGAAGCTTTCTTT.